What follows are 13 T cell receptor beta chains derived from one specimen sequenced in a study of blood T cells in healthy people across ages. Then a second PCR, running roughly 7 to 11 cycles, was carried out with a sample-barcoded 5' primer and a J-beta primer mix. TCRdb re-analysed the 5' RACE reads in MiXCR, keeping a single row per CDR3 protein. This table holds approximately 800,000 distinct CDR3 sequences, about three fifths found once. The sequenced sample consisted of blood. These receptors came from a man aged 30-40 years in good health.

This chain connects TRBV13 to TRBJ2-3; 11 bases are shared with TRBD2. J was trimmed by 4 bases and V by 5 bases; bases with no gene match: 8. This CDR3 spans 16 amino acids. Germline CDR1 reads PRHDT; CDR2 reads FYEKMQ (reference sequence). In nucleotides, the CDR3 is TGTGCCAGCAGCGGTAGCGGGAGGGCCTTAGCAGATACGCAGTATTTT. It encodes CASSGSGRALADTQYF.

This rearrangement joins TRBV4-1 to TRBJ2-2; 7 nucleotides align to TRBD1. Per germline, CDR1 MGHRA and CDR2 YSYEKL. The CDR3 totals 17 residues. The junction had 4 bases not matched to a gene; V was cut back by 0 bases and J by 0 bases. CDR3 in amino acids: CASSQEHQGANTGELFF. The CDR3 DNA reads TGCGCCAGCAGCCAAGAGCACCAGGGGGCGAACACCGGGGAGCTGTTTTTT.

This chain uses TRBV6-5 with TRBJ2-5; D is ambiguous. The J call may be faulty, since TRBJ2-7 better matches the DNA end. The CDR3 contains 15 residues. CDR1 is MNHEY and CDR2 is SVGAGI in the germline V gene. CDR3 DNA sequence: TGTGCCAGCAGTTACTCAACGGTGTACGCCTACGAGCAGTACTTC. Its protein product is CASSYSTVYAYEQYF.

This sequence joins TRBV5-8 and TRBJ2-1, with 8 bases identical to TRBD2. Per the germline V gene, CDR1 is SGHTS and CDR2 is YDEGEE. The junction had 1 base not matched to a gene; V was cut back by 2 bases and J by 0 bases. The CDR3 runs to 15 residues. As DNA, the CDR3 is TGTGCCAGCAGCTTAGCGGGGGCCTCCTACAATGAGCAGTTCTTC. It translates to CASSLAGASYNEQFF.

V gene TRBV12-3 or TRBV12-4 combines with J gene TRBJ2-4; D gene ambiguous. Trimming took 7 bases from V and 1 from J, leaving 11 bases between them. The CDR3 runs 14 residues. In DNA form, the CDR3 reads TGTGCCAGCAAACTGGGCTTCGCCAAAAACATTCAGTACTTC. Encoded protein: CASKLGFAKNIQYF.

The chain has TRBV7-2 and TRBJ2-5; D not certain. Looked up from germline, CDR1 is SGHTA and CDR2 is FQGNSA. Deletions cut 5 bases from V and 7 bases from J, with 8 bases between. The CDR3 totals 11 residues. This chain's CDR3 is CASSAMGTQYF. CDR3 in DNA: TGTGCCAGCAGCGCAATGGGGACCCAGTACTTC.

This clonotype has a count of ten or more. This chain joins TRBV10-3 and TRBJ2-1; TRBD1 or TRBD2 may be the D gene (6 bases each). Germline lookup yields CDR1 ENHRY and CDR2 SYGVKD. The CDR3 extends over 14 amino acids. Between the trimmed V and J ends, which lost 10 bases and 8 bases, there was a span of 21 bases. The chain's CDR3 is CASTPTNGGDEQFF. In nucleotides, the CDR3 is TGTGCCAGCACACCTACCAACGGGGGCGATGAGCAGTTCTTC.

V is TRBV7-2 and J is TRBJ2-7, with D perhaps given as TRBD1 or TRBD2 (5 bases each). The CDR3 is 18 amino acids. The V end was cut by 5 bases, the J end by 3 bases, with 26 bases between. Germline V lookup: CDR1 SGHTA, CDR2 FQGNSA. Here the CDR3 reads CASSPQGAEGSEFYEQYF. Here the CDR3 DNA reads TGTGCCAGCAGCCCCCAGGGCGCTGAGGGTAGCGAATTCTACGAGCAGTACTTC.

This clonotype is a singleton in its sample. The V gene is TRBV19, the J gene TRBJ1-2; D ambiguous. CDR3 size: 12 residues. Trimming removed 3 bases from V and 6 bases from J, with 8 bases in between. Germline CDR1 is LNHDA and CDR2 is SQIVND (reference sequence). The CDR3 nucleotides read TGTGCCAGTAGTATTAGCGGGAATGGCTACACCTTC. This encodes CASSISGNGYTF.

This clonotype was observed once. The genes are TRBV7-2 and TRBJ1-4, with no clear D. This CDR3 contains 14 residues. Germline-derived CDR1 and CDR2 are SGHTA and FQGNSA. Trimming took off 2 bases at V and 11 bases at J, with 15 bases between the two ends. CDR3 sequence (DNA): TGTGCCAGCAGCTTAAGCGGCGCCGCGGTCAAACTGTTTTTT. It translates to CASSLSGAAVKLFF.

The chain employs TRBV3-1 and TRBJ1-2, with a weak D call TRBD1 (5 bases). The V end was cut by 2 bases, the J end by 4 bases, with 14 bases between. Germline assignment: CDR1 LGHDT and CDR2 YNNKEL (reference sequence). This CDR3 contains 15 residues. CDR3 protein: CASSQWLGVGYGYTF. The CDR3 DNA is TGTGCCAGCAGCCAATGGCTAGGGGTAGGCTATGGCTACACCTTC. The full variable domain, with the rest looked up from reference TRBV3-1 and TRBJ1-2, is DTAVSQTPKYLVTQMGNDKSIKCEQNLGHDTMYWYKQDSKKFLKIMFSYNNKELIINETVPNRFSPKSPDKAHLNLHINSLELGDSAVYFCASSQWLGVGYGYTFGSGTRLTVV.

Only one count was recorded for this clonotype. This chain joins TRBV6-5 and TRBJ2-7; D is uncertain. V was shortened by 2 bases and J by 5 bases, with 13 bases between the two germline ends. Germline lookup yields CDR1 MNHEY and CDR2 SVGAGI. There are 14 residues in the CDR3. As DNA, the CDR3 is TGTGCCAGCAGTTACACTGACACCGCCGACGAGCAGTACTTC. It codes for CASSYTDTADEQYF.

For this clonotype: The junction does not match germline at one end; this may be a read error. The J gene is TRBJ2-4, the V gene TRBV7-2, with 10 bases matching TRBD1. The DNA end is a closer match to TRBJ2-7, so the J assignment may be wrong. CDR3 length: 15 amino acids. Germline V gene lookup returns CDR1 SGHTA and CDR2 FQGNSA. This chain's CDR3 is CASGLEWDRGYEQYF. As DNA, the CDR3 is TGTGCCAGCGGCTTAGAATGGGACAGGGGCTACGAGCAGTACTTC.